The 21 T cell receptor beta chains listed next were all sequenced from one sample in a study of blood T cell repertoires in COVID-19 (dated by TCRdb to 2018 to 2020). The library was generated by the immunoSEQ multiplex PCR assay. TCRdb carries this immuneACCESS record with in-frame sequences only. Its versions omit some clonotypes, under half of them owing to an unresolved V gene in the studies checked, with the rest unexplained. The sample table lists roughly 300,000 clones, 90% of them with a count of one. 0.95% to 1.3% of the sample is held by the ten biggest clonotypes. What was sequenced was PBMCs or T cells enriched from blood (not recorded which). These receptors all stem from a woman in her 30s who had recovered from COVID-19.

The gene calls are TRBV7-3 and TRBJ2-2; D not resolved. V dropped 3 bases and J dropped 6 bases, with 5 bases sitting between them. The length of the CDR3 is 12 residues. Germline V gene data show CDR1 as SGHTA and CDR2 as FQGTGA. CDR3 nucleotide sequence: TGTGCCAGCAGCTTCATTTCCGGGGAGCTGTTTTTT. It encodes CASSFISGELFF.

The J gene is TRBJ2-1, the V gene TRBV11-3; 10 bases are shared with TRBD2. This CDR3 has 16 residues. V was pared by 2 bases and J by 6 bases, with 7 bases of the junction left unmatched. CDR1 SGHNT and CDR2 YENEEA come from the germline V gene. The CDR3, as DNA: TGTGCCAGCAGCTTAATCAGCGGGAGGGCAATCAATGAGCAGTTCTTC. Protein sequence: CASSLISGRAINEQFF.

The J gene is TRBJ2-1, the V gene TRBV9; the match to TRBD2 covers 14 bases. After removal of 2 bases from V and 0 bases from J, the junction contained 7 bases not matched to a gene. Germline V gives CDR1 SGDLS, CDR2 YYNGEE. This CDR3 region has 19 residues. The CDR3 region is CASSVAGTSGGYSYNEQFF. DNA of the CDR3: TGTGCCAGCAGCGTCGCCGGGACTAGCGGGGGCTACTCCTACAATGAGCAGTTCTTC.

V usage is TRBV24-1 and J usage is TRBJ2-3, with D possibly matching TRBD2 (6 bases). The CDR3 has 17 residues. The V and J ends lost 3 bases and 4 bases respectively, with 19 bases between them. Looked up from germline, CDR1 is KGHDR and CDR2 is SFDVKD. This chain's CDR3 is CATSDLRGGIHPDTQYF. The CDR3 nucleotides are TGTGCCACCAGTGATCTAAGGGGCGGGATACACCCAGATACGCAGTATTTT.

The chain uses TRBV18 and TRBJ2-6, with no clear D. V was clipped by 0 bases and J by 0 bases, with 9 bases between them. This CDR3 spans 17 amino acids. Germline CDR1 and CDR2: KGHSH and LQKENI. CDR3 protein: CASSPPSADSGANVLTF. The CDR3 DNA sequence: TGTGCCAGCTCACCACCGTCGGCGGACTCTGGGGCCAACGTCCTGACTTTC.

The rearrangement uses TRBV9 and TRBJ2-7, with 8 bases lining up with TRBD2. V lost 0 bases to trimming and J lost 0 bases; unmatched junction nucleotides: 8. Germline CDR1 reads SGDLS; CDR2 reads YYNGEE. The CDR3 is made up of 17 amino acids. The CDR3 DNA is TGTGCCAGCAGCGTAGTAACTAGCGGCCCCAGCTCCTACGAGCAGTACTTC. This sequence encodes CASSVVTSGPSSYEQYF.

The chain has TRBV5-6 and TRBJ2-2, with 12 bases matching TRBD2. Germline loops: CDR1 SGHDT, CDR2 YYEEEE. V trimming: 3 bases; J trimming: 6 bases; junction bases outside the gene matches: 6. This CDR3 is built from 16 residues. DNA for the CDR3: TGTGCCAGCAGCTCCAGACTAGCGGGAGTTGCCGGGGAGCTGTTTTTT. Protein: CASSSRLAGVAGELFF.

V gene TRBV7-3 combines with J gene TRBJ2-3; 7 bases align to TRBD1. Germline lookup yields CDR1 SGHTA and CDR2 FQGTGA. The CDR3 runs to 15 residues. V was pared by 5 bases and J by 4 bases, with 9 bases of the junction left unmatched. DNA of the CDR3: TGTGCCAGCAGCCAACTGGCAGGGGGAGCAGATACGCAGTATTTT. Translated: CASSQLAGGADTQYF.

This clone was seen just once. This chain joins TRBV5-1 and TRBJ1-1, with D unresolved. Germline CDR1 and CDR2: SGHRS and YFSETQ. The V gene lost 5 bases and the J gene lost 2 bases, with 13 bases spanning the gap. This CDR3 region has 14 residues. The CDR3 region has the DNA TGCGCCAGCAGTGTTCGGGGTTATAACACTGAAGCTTTCTTT. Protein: CASSVRGYNTEAFF.

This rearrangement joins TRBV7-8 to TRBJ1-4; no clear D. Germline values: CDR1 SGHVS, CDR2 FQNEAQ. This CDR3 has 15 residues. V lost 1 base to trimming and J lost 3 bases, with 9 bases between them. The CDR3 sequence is CASSLVPESNEKLFF. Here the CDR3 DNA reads TGTGCCAGCAGCTTAGTTCCGGAGTCTAATGAAAAACTGTTTTTT.

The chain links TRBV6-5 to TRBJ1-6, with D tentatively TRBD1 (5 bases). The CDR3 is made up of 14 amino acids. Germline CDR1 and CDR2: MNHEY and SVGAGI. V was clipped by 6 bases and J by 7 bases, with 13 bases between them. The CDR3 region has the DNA TGTGCCAGCAGCCAGTCAGGGTACAATTCACCCCTCCACTTT. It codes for CASSQSGYNSPLHF.

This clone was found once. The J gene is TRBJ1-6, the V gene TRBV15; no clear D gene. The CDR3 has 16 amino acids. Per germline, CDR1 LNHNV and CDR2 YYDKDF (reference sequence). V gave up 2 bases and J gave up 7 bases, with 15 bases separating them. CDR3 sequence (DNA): TGTGCCACCAGCAGAATGGACTTGCCGAGGAATTCACCCCTCCACTTT. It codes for CATSRMDLPRNSPLHF.

CDR3 protein: CASSLSDTGELFF. The CDR3 DNA is TGTGCCAGCAGCTTGAGTGACACCGGGGAGCTGTTTTTT. This chain uses TRBV7-3 with TRBJ2-2; D gene uncertain. Trimming took 3 bases from V and 3 from J, leaving 5 bases between them. Germline CDR1 and CDR2: SGHTA and FQGTGA. The CDR3 covers 13 residues.

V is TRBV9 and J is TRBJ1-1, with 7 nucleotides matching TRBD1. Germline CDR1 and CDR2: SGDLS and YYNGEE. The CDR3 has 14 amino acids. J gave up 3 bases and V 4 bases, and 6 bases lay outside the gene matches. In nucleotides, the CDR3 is TGTGCCAGCAGCCCTCAGGGGGAGGACACTGAAGCTTTCTTT. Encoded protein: CASSPQGEDTEAFF.

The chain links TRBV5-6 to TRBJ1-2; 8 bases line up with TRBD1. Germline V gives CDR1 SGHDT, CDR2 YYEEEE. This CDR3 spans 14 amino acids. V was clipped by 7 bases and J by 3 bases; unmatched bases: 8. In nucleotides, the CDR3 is TGTGCCAGCGCTACAGGGGGAGTTGACTATGGCTACACCTTC. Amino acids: CASATGGVDYGYTF.

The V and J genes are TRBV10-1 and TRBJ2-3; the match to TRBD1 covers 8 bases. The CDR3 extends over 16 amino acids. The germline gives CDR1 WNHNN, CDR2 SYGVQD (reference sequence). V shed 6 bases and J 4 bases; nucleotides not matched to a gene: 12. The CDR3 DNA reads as TGCGCCAGCAGGAAGCAGGGGGCGACCCCCCCAGATACGCAGTATTTT. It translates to CASRKQGATPPDTQYF.

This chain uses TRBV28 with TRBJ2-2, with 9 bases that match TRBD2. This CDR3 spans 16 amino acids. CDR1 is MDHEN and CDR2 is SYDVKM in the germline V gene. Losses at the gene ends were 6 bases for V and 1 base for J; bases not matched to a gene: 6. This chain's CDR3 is CASRRQTSGNTGELFF. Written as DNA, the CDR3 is TGTGCCAGCAGGCGGCAGACTAGCGGGAACACCGGGGAGCTGTTTTTT.

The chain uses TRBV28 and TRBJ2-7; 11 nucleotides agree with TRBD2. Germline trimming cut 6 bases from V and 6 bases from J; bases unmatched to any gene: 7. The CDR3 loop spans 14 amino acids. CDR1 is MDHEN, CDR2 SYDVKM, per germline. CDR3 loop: CASRKVAGGLEQYF. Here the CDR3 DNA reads TGTGCCAGCAGGAAGGTAGCGGGAGGGCTCGAGCAGTACTTC.

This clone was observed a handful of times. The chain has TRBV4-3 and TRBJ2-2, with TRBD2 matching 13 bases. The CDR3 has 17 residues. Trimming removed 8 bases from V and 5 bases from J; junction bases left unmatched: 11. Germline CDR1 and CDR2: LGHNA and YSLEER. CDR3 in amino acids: CASSRTSGSRGTGELFF. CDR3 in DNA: TGCGCCAGCTCGCGGACTAGCGGGAGCAGGGGGACCGGGGAGCTGTTTTTT.

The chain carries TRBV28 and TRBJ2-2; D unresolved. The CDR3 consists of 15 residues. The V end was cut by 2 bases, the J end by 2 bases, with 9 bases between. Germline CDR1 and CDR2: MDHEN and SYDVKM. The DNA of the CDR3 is TGTGCCAGCAGTTTAGGGCAGATTAACACCGGGGAGCTGTTTTTT. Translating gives CASSLGQINTGELFF.

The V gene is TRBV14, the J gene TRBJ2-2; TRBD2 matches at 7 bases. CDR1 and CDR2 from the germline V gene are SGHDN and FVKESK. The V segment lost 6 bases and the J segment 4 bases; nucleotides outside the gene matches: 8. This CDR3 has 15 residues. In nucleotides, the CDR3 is TGTGCCAGCAGTCTCGGACTAGTTTCCACCGGGGAGCTGTTTTTT. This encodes CASSLGLVSTGELFF. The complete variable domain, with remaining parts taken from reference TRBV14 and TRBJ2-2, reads EAGVTQFPSHSVIEKGQTVTLRCDPISGHDNLYWYRRVMGKEIKFLLHFVKESKQDESGMPNNRFLAERTGGTYSTLKVQPAELEDSGVYFCASSLGLVSTGELFFGEGSRLTVL.